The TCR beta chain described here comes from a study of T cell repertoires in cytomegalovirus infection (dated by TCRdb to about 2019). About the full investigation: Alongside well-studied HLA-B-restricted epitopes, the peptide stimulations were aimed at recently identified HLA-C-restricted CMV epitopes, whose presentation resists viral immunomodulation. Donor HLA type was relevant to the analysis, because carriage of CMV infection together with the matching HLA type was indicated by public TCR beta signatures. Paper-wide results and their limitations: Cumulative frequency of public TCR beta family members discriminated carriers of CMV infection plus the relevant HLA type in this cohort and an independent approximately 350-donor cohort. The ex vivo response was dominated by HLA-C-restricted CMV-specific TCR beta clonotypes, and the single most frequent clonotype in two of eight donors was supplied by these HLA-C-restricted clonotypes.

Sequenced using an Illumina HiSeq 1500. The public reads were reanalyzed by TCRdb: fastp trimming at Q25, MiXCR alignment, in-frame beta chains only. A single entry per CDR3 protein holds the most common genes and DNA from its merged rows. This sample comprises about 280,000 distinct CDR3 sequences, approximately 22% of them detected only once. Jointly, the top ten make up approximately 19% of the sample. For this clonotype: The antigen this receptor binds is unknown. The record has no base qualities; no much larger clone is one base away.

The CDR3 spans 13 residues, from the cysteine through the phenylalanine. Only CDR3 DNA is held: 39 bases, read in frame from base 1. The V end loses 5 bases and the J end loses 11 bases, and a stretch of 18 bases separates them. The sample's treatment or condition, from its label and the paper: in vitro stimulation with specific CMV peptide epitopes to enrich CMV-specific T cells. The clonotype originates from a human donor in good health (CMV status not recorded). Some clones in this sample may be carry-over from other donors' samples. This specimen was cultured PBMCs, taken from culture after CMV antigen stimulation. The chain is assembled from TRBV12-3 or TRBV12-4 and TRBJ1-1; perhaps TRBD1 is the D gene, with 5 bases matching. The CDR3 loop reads CASSLPGPKWAFF. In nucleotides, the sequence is TGTGCCAGCAGTCTACCGGGGCCCAAGTGGGCTTTCTTT.